A selection of T cell receptor beta chains follows, all from one sample in a study of cytotoxic CD8 clonotypes in ibrutinib-treated CLL. The method was immunoSEQ multiplex PCR; TCRdb's version includes in-frame clones alone and lacks a portion of them. The sample comprises 300,000 to 350,000 clones, more than 65% of which are singletons, and over 6.5% rests with the top ten. This sample comprised PBMCs, obtained before ibrutinib treatment. Source of these receptors: a human donor with chronic lymphocytic leukemia. The CDR3 runs from the conserved cysteine through the conserved F or W. Each record gives: V gene, J gene, clone size, CDR3 protein. Part of the rows lack a size; the others show once, few, many or a class for expanded clones.

v_call: TRBV30; j_call: TRBJ1-1; clone_size: NA; cdr3_aa: CAWSGGKVLNTEAFF
v_call: TRBV6-6; j_call: TRBJ2-7; clone_size: NA; cdr3_aa: CASRRETGTADEQYF
v_call: TRBV15; j_call: TRBJ2-3; clone_size: NA; cdr3_aa: CATSIYRDATDTQYF
v_call: TRBV29-1; j_call: TRBJ1-2; clone_size: NA; cdr3_aa: CSVILPDNNGYTF
v_call: TRBV27; j_call: TRBJ2-1; clone_size: NA; cdr3_aa: CASRLGLAGGNEQFF
v_call: TRBV6-4; j_call: TRBJ1-2; clone_size: once; cdr3_aa: CASSAGNGYTF
v_call: TRBV11-1; j_call: TRBJ2-5; clone_size: NA; cdr3_aa: CASSFETNRKETQYF
v_call: TRBV19; j_call: TRBJ1-2; clone_size: NA; cdr3_aa: CASSWASGAGYTF
v_call: TRBV11-1; j_call: TRBJ2-2; clone_size: NA; cdr3_aa: CASSLYGRQNTGELFF
v_call: TRBV12-5; j_call: TRBJ2-7; clone_size: NA; cdr3_aa: CASGHEPSGGYEQYF
v_call: TRBV2; j_call: TRBJ1-1; clone_size: NA; cdr3_aa: CASSDPRQGASTEAFF
v_call: TRBV30; j_call: TRBJ2-5; clone_size: NA; cdr3_aa: CAWIDQETQYF
v_call: TRBV13; j_call: TRBJ2-7; clone_size: NA; cdr3_aa: CASSLGGGFEQYF
v_call: TRBV27; j_call: TRBJ1-5; clone_size: NA; cdr3_aa: CASRLQGAGQPQHF
v_call: TRBV25-1; j_call: TRBJ2-1; clone_size: NA; cdr3_aa: CASSRRDYNEQFF
v_call: TRBV6-6; j_call: TRBJ2-7; clone_size: NA; cdr3_aa: CASSYSRGGEQYF
v_call: TRBV6-5; j_call: TRBJ1-2; clone_size: NA; cdr3_aa: CASRKGQIYGYTF
v_call: TRBV6-1; j_call: TRBJ2-5; clone_size: NA; cdr3_aa: CASSELAGGSKTQYF
v_call: TRBV7-9; j_call: TRBJ1-1; clone_size: few; cdr3_aa: CASSRQLNTEAFF
v_call: TRBV7-9; j_call: TRBJ2-1; clone_size: many; cdr3_aa: CASSLDLIGEQFF
v_call: TRBV27; j_call: TRBJ2-1; clone_size: once; cdr3_aa: CARVDYLNEQFF
v_call: TRBV5-6; j_call: TRBJ2-7; clone_size: NA; cdr3_aa: CASSLGMGYEQYF
v_call: TRBV6-1; j_call: TRBJ1-1; clone_size: NA; cdr3_aa: CASTRVRQLSTEAFF
v_call: TRBV5-4; j_call: TRBJ2-1; clone_size: once; cdr3_aa: CATGGAYNEQFF
v_call: TRBV7-2; j_call: TRBJ2-1; clone_size: once; cdr3_aa: CASSLRGGNEQFF
v_call: TRBV11-2; j_call: TRBJ1-2; clone_size: NA; cdr3_aa: CASSPRTYNYGYTF
v_call: TRBV9; j_call: TRBJ2-1; clone_size: NA; cdr3_aa: CASSVMGRQHNEQFF
v_call: TRBV2; j_call: TRBJ1-2; clone_size: NA; cdr3_aa: CASSWTDYTF
v_call: TRBV30; j_call: TRBJ2-3; clone_size: NA; cdr3_aa: CAWILLGQSTDTQYF
v_call: TRBV10-2; j_call: TRBJ2-3; clone_size: once; cdr3_aa: CASGPPTDDTQYF
v_call: TRBV29-1; j_call: TRBJ2-1; clone_size: NA; cdr3_aa: CSVRPADNLSYNEQFF
v_call: TRBV7-3; j_call: TRBJ2-2; clone_size: NA; cdr3_aa: CASSFRDRGGTGELFF
v_call: TRBV9; j_call: TRBJ1-2; clone_size: NA; cdr3_aa: CASSVAPGRQGDNGYTF
v_call: TRBV7-6; j_call: TRBJ1-6; clone_size: NA; cdr3_aa: CASSPRTDRNSPLHF
v_call: TRBV7-3; j_call: TRBJ2-1; clone_size: NA; cdr3_aa: CASSETRKGNNEQFF
v_call: TRBV5-1; j_call: TRBJ2-3; clone_size: once; cdr3_aa: CASNWNPYTDTQYF
v_call: TRBV27; j_call: TRBJ1-5; clone_size: NA; cdr3_aa: CASRAGHNQPQHF
v_call: TRBV7-2; j_call: TRBJ2-3; clone_size: NA; cdr3_aa: CASSFTLSGMADTQYF
v_call: TRBV4-1; j_call: TRBJ2-7; clone_size: NA; cdr3_aa: CASSQVFRTVFYEQYF
v_call: TRBV14; j_call: TRBJ2-3; clone_size: NA; cdr3_aa: CASSQDSLGGRVDTQYF